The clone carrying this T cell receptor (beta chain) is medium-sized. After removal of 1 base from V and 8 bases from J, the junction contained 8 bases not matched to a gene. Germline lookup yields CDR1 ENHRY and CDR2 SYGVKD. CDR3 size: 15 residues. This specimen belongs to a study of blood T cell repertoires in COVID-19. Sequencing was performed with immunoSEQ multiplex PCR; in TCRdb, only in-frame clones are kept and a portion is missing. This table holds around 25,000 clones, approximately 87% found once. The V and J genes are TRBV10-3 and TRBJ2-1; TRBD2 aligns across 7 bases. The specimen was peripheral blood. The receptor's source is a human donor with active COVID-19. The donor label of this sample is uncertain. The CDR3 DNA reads TGTGCCATCAGTGAGTGGACTAGTACCTCCCATGAGCAGTTCTTC. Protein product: CAISEWTSTSHEQFF.